These 29 T cell receptor beta chains share one sample of origin, sequenced in a study of blood T cell repertoires in COVID-19 (dated by TCRdb to the early 2020s). Receptors were amplified or captured by the immunoSEQ multiplex PCR assay. TCRdb provides this immuneACCESS table in a form limited to in-frame rearrangements. Some clones are lacking; in checked studies, under half of them reflect an unresolved V gene, and why the rest are absent is not known. The sample yields tens of thousands of clones; approximately 89% were counted once. The ten largest account for 8.5% to 10% of the sample. The sequenced sample consisted of peripheral blood. The origin of the receptors is a human donor in a cohort sampled during active COVID-19.

The chain joins TRBV19 to TRBJ2-1; 11 bases fit TRBD2. The germline V gene encodes CDR1 LNHDA and CDR2 SQIVND (reference sequence). V lost 1 base, J lost 7 bases, and 9 bases stayed unmatched. CDR3 length: 17 amino acids. In nucleotides, the CDR3 is TGTGCCAGTAGTATAGTCCTAGCGGGAGGTTTCGGGAATGAGCAGTTCTTC. This codes for CASSIVLAGGFGNEQFF.

V and J are TRBV29-1 and TRBJ1-4, with D perhaps matching TRBD1 (5 bases). Per the germline V gene, CDR1 is SQVTM and CDR2 is ANQGSEA. V lost 6 bases and J 1 base, leaving 12 bases between the germline ends. There are 14 residues in the CDR3. The CDR3 DNA reads as TGCAGCGTCGGGGAGGGGCGAACTAATGAAAAACTGTTTTTT. Its translation is CSVGEGRTNEKLFF.

The V and J genes are TRBV9 and TRBJ1-4; the match to TRBD1 covers 9 bases. The CDR3 totals 15 residues. The V segment lost 0 bases and the J segment 7 bases; nucleotides outside the gene matches: 4. CDR1 and CDR2 from the germline V gene are SGDLS and YYNGEE. CDR3 loop: CASSVGDREAEKLFF. As DNA, the CDR3 is TGTGCCAGCAGCGTAGGGGACAGGGAAGCTGAAAAACTGTTTTTT.

V and J are TRBV19 and TRBJ2-7; tentative D call: TRBD1 (6 bases). V was clipped by 4 bases and J by 4 bases, with 17 bases between them. The CDR3 is made up of 15 amino acids. Germline values: CDR1 LNHDA, CDR2 SQIVND (reference sequence). CDR3 DNA: TGTGCCAGTAGTACTTTGAGTGGGGGCGGGTACGAGCAGTACTTC. It yields the protein CASSTLSGGGYEQYF. Full variable domain (outside the CDR3, taken from reference TRBV19 and TRBJ2-7): DGGITQSPKYLFRKEGQNVTLSCEQNLNHDAMYWYRQDPGQGLRLIYYSQIVNDFQKGDIAEGYSVSREKKESFPLTVTSAQKNPTAFYLCASSTLSGGGYEQYFGPGTRLTVT.

This clone was detected only once. This chain uses TRBV6-6 with TRBJ2-7; D perhaps matches TRBD2 (6 bases). V lost 9 bases to trimming and J lost 5 bases, with 8 bases between them. Germline CDR1 and CDR2: MNHNY and SVGAGI (reference sequence). There are 10 residues in the CDR3. This chain's CDR3 is CASGGNEQYF. DNA of the CDR3: TGTGCCAGTGGAGGGAACGAGCAGTACTTC.

This clone was counted a few times. The V and J genes are TRBV19 and TRBJ1-5; D is possibly TRBD1 (5 bases). The germline V and J ends were trimmed by 4 bases and 6 bases, with 10 bases remaining between them. The CDR3 spans 13 residues. Germline V gene data show CDR1 as LNHDA and CDR2 as SQIVND (reference sequence). In nucleotides, the CDR3 is TGTGCCAGTAGTACTATGGACACTCAGCCCCAGCATTTT. It specifies CASSTMDTQPQHF.

The genes are TRBV4-3 and TRBJ2-1; D is possibly TRBD2 (7 bases). Trimming removed 4 bases from V and 8 bases from J, with 21 bases in between. The CDR3 spans 16 residues. Per the germline V gene, CDR1 is LGHNA and CDR2 is YSLEER. This CDR3 is CASSRAKGGGPDEQFF. The CDR3 DNA reads as TGCGCCAGCAGCCGGGCGAAGGGGGGGGGCCCCGATGAGCAGTTCTTC.

The chain is built from TRBV4-1 and TRBJ2-3; D remains ambiguous. CDR3 length: 13 amino acids. Germline lookup yields CDR1 MGHRA and CDR2 YSYEKL. Trimming removed 4 bases at V and 0 bases at J, with 5 bases between. The CDR3 protein is CASSPPSTDTQYF. Written as DNA, the CDR3 is TGCGCCAGCAGCCCCCCGAGCACAGATACGCAGTATTTT.

The chain recombines TRBV5-1 with TRBJ2-5, with D tentatively TRBD2 (5 bases). This CDR3 region has 14 residues. Between the trimmed V and J ends, which lost 4 bases and 7 bases, there was a span of 17 bases. Per germline, CDR1 SGHRS and CDR2 YFSETQ. CDR3 bases: TGCGCCAGCAGCCCGCGAGGGTCGTTCGCGACCCAGTACTTC. Translation gives CASSPRGSFATQYF.

In its sample, this clone was seen a few times. The V gene is TRBV11-2, the J gene TRBJ1-1, with TRBD1 identical over 9 bases. The V and J ends lost 5 bases and 4 bases, in that order; junction bases with no gene match: 11. From germline, CDR1 is SGHAT and CDR2 FQNNGV. CDR3 length: 16 residues. The chain's CDR3 is CASSPTGGHGLTEAFF. In DNA, the CDR3 is TGTGCCAGCAGCCCGACAGGGGGGCACGGCCTCACTGAAGCTTTCTTT.

In nucleotides, the CDR3 is TGTGCCAGCAGCTCCGGGAAAGGGGGTGGGGCCAACGTCCTGACTTTC. Protein sequence: CASSSGKGGGANVLTF. The rearrangement links TRBV7-8 to TRBJ2-6; possible D gene TRBD1, 6 bases. The germline V and J ends were trimmed by 4 bases and 3 bases, with 13 bases remaining between them. Germline CDR1 and CDR2: SGHVS and FQNEAQ. The CDR3 length is 16 residues.

The chain has TRBV6-6 and TRBJ2-5; D ambiguous. This CDR3 is 13 amino acids long. Trimming left V 5 bases short and J 5 bases short, with 12 bases between. Germline values: CDR1 MNHNY, CDR2 SVGAGI (reference sequence). CDR3 residues: CASSPPLQETQYF. CDR3 coding DNA: TGTGCCAGCAGTCCCCCCCTCCAGGAGACCCAGTACTTC.

This chain links TRBV4-2 with TRBJ1-3; 8 nucleotides match TRBD1. Looked up from germline, CDR1 is LGHNA and CDR2 is YNFKEQ. J lost 0 bases, V lost 1 base, and 2 bases had no gene match. The CDR3 runs to 16 residues. This chain's CDR3 is CASSQGDRNSGNTIYF. For the CDR3, the DNA is TGTGCCAGCAGCCAAGGGGACAGGAACTCTGGAAACACCATATATTTT.

Only one count was recorded for this clone. The V and J genes are TRBV7-3 and TRBJ2-3; 7 bases line up with TRBD1. Germline trimming cut 4 bases from V and 6 bases from J; bases unmatched to any gene: 10. CDR3 length equals 15 residues. Germline CDR1 and CDR2: SGHTA and FQGTGA. CDR3 nucleotides: TGTGCCAGCAGCTCGACAGGGTTTGGAGCGGATACGCAGTATTTT. Protein sequence: CASSSTGFGADTQYF. Supplemented by reference TRBV7-3 and TRBJ2-3, the full variable domain reads GAGVSQTPSNKVTEKGKYVELRCDPISGHTALYWYRQSLGQGPEFLIYFQGTGAADDSGLPNDRFFAVRPEGSVSTLKIQRTERGDSAVYLCASSSTGFGADTQYFGPGTRLTVL.

The chain recombines TRBV7-2 with TRBJ2-3; TRBD2 aligns across 11 bases. Per germline, CDR1 SGHTA and CDR2 FQGNSA. The V segment lost 3 bases and the J segment 3 bases; nucleotides outside the gene matches: 5. The CDR3 sequence is 16 residues long. In nucleotides, the CDR3 is TGTGCCAGCAGCTTCGGTAGCGGGGGGGGGACAGATACGCAGTATTTT. Translated, it gives CASSFGSGGGTDTQYF.

V is TRBV6-5 and J is TRBJ1-4; tentative D call: TRBD1 (6 bases). CDR1 MNHEY and CDR2 SVGAGI come from the germline V gene. Deletions cut 5 bases from V and 7 bases from J, with 14 bases between. There are 14 residues in the CDR3. The chain's CDR3 is CASSHTADSEKLFF. The DNA for the CDR3 is TGTGCCAGCAGTCACACCGCGGACAGTGAAAAACTGTTTTTT.

The rearrangement links TRBV19 to TRBJ2-7; 9 positions match TRBD1. The CDR3 totals 12 residues. V trimming: 8 bases; J trimming: 4 bases; junction bases outside the gene matches: 3. Germline values: CDR1 LNHDA, CDR2 SQIVND (reference sequence). CDR3 nucleotides: TGTGCCAGTTCGGGACAGGGTTACGAGCAGTACTTC. It codes for CASSGQGYEQYF.

This chain joins TRBV5-1 and TRBJ2-1; the D gene is possibly TRBD1 (5 bases). The CDR3 runs 13 residues. V dropped 5 bases and J dropped 8 bases, with 14 bases sitting between them. The germline gives CDR1 SGHRS, CDR2 YFSETQ. CDR3 residues: CASRETTQDEQFF. Here the CDR3 DNA reads TGCGCCAGCAGAGAAACGACACAGGATGAGCAGTTCTTC. The full variable domain, rest sourced from reference TRBV5-1 and TRBJ2-1, is KAGVTQTPRYLIKTRGQQVTLSCSPISGHRSVSWYQQTPGQGLQFLFEYFSETQRNKGNFPGRFSGRQFSNSRSEMNVSTLELGDSALYLCASRETTQDEQFFGPGTRLTVL.

The gene calls are TRBV5-5 and TRBJ1-1; D remains ambiguous. The V and J ends lost 4 bases and 3 bases respectively, with 13 bases between them. CDR1 SGHKS and CDR2 YYEKEE come from the germline V gene (reference sequence). There are 14 residues in the CDR3. CDR3 residues: CASSRGRVDTEAFF. The CDR3 nucleotides are TGTGCCAGCAGCAGAGGGAGGGTCGACACTGAAGCTTTCTTT. The whole variable domain, filled in from reference TRBV5-5 and TRBJ1-1, reads DAGVTQSPTHLIKTRGQQVTLRCSPISGHKSVSWYQQVLGQGPQFIFQYYEKEERGRGNFPDRFSARQFPNYSSELNVNALLLGDSALYLCASSRGRVDTEAFFGQGTRLTVV.

By sample share, this clone is medium-sized. The V gene is TRBV6-5, the J gene TRBJ2-3; D is uncertain. The CDR3 has 16 amino acids. Trimming stripped 4 bases from V and 5 bases from J, with 19 bases between. In germline, CDR1 is MNHEY, CDR2 SVGAGI. For the CDR3, the DNA is TGTGCCAGCAGTTCCTCTCGATCTGTCCTCGGAGATACGCAGTATTTT. This sequence encodes CASSSSRSVLGDTQYF.

This chain links TRBV3-1 (or the pseudogene TRBV3-2) with TRBJ2-1, with TRBD2 matching 13 bases. Germline trimming cut 6 bases from V and 5 bases from J; bases unmatched to any gene: 4. CDR1 and CDR2 from the germline V gene are LGHDT and YNNKEL (reference sequence). The CDR3 is 15 residues long. The CDR3 reads CASRTSGGLNNEQFF. DNA of the CDR3: TGTGCCAGCAGGACTAGCGGGGGGCTGAACAATGAGCAGTTCTTC.

The J gene is TRBJ1-2, the V gene TRBV7-2; D not resolved. Germline loops: CDR1 SGHTA, CDR2 FQGNSA. The CDR3 has 13 residues. Trimming shortened V by 4 bases and J by 8 bases, and 14 bases separated the two germline ends. The CDR3 loop is CASSYRVPDGYTF. CDR3 sequence (DNA): TGTGCCAGCAGCTACCGGGTCCCCGACGGCTACACCTTC.

This chain uses TRBV19 with TRBJ1-1; D remains unclear. Trimming shortened V by 2 bases and J by 6 bases, and 7 bases separated the two germline ends. Per the germline V gene, CDR1 is LNHDA and CDR2 is SQIVND (reference sequence). This CDR3 is built from 12 residues. The CDR3 is CASSIRLPEAFF. CDR3 sequence (DNA): TGTGCCAGTAGTATAAGACTGCCTGAAGCTTTCTTT. Complete variable domain (other parts from reference TRBV19 and TRBJ1-1): DGGITQSPKYLFRKEGQNVTLSCEQNLNHDAMYWYRQDPGQGLRLIYYSQIVNDFQKGDIAEGYSVSREKKESFPLTVTSAQKNPTAFYLCASSIRLPEAFFGQGTRLTVV.

V is TRBV3-1 (or the pseudogene TRBV3-2) and J is TRBJ2-3, with TRBD2 matching 7 bases. This CDR3 has 18 residues. Trimming removed 2 bases from V and 2 bases from J; junction bases left unmatched: 13. Germline V gene lookup returns CDR1 LGHDT and CDR2 YNNKEL (reference sequence). The CDR3 bases are TGTGCCAGCAGCCAACTCACGAGCCCGACTAGCTCCACAGATACGCAGTATTTT. Encoded protein: CASSQLTSPTSSTDTQYF.

The rearrangement joins TRBV14 to TRBJ2-3; 9 bases line up with TRBD1. The V gene's germline CDR1 is SGHDN and CDR2 FVKESK. V was clipped by 4 bases and J by 7 bases; unmatched bases: 6. This CDR3 spans 14 amino acids. CDR3 in DNA: TGTGCCAGCAGCCCCGGGACAGGGTCAAATACGCAGTATTTT. Its protein product is CASSPGTGSNTQYF.

This clone showed up just a few times. This sequence joins TRBV2 and TRBJ2-7; D call uncertain. Trimming cost V 0 bases and J 2 bases, with 11 bases left between them. The CDR3 spans 15 residues. The germline CDR1 and CDR2 sequences are SNHLY and FYNNEI. The DNA for the CDR3 is TGTGCCAGCAGTGAAGCGGCCTTTTTTCCCTACGAGCAGTACTTC. Its translation is CASSEAAFFPYEQYF.

This clone is a singleton in its sample. This chain links TRBV19 with TRBJ2-3, with D possibly matching TRBD1 (6 bases). The germline V gene encodes CDR1 LNHDA and CDR2 SQIVND (reference sequence). The CDR3 covers 15 residues. Trimming stripped 3 bases from V and 5 bases from J, with 15 bases between. CDR3 region: CASSIGAGAGDTQYF. DNA for the CDR3: TGTGCCAGTAGTATTGGTGCAGGGGCGGGAGATACGCAGTATTTT.

This clone is labeled as medium-sized. The genes are TRBV4-1 and TRBJ1-1; possible D gene TRBD1, 6 bases. Germline lookup yields CDR1 MGHRA and CDR2 YSYEKL. The V end lost 1 base, the J end lost 2 bases, and 11 bases lay between the germline ends. This CDR3 comprises 15 residues. CDR3 sequence (DNA): TGCGCCAGCAGCCAAGGGGGAGGGGGAAACACTGAAGCTTTCTTT. Protein: CASSQGGGGNTEAFF.

The V and J genes are TRBV19 and TRBJ1-2; the D gene is possibly TRBD1 (6 bases). The CDR3 is made up of 15 amino acids. Trimming shortened V by 3 bases and J by 0 bases, and 11 bases separated the two germline ends. Germline loops: CDR1 LNHDA, CDR2 SQIVND (reference sequence). CDR3 loop: CASSMLTGANYGYTF. Here the CDR3 DNA reads TGTGCCAGTAGTATGTTGACAGGAGCTAACTATGGCTACACCTTC.